The 10 T cell receptor beta chains presented below share a single source sample, sequenced in a study of Tregs in tolerant kidney transplant recipients. Libraries were prepared by immunoSEQ multiplex PCR; TCRdb keeps only in-frame clonotypes and omits some of them. The sample yields about 240,000 clones, around 82% seen once. The sample comprised CD4+ T cells from blood. All receptors derive from a human donor in good health.

This chain joins TRBV27 and TRBJ2-7, with D perhaps given as TRBD1 or TRBD2 (5 bases each). Germline CDR1 is MNHEY and CDR2 is SMNVEV (reference sequence). The CDR3 totals 15 residues. V shed 6 bases and J shed 3 bases, with 18 bases lying between them. The CDR3 sequence: CASSTRGRTGYEQYF. Here the CDR3 DNA reads TGTGCCAGCAGCACTAGGGGCAGGACGGGCTACGAGCAGTACTTC.

V is TRBV5-4 and J is TRBJ2-5; D perhaps matches TRBD2 (5 bases). Trimming took 2 bases from V and 5 from J, leaving 13 bases between them. CDR1 SGHNT and CDR2 YYREEE come from the germline V gene (reference sequence). The CDR3 spans 14 residues. The CDR3 is CASSLIGGSETQYF. The CDR3 coding sequence is TGTGCCAGCAGCTTAATTGGAGGATCCGAGACCCAGTACTTC.

This sequence joins TRBV30 and TRBJ2-1, with D maybe TRBD1 (6 bases). V dropped 5 bases and J dropped 3 bases, with 14 bases sitting between them. The CDR3 loop spans 14 amino acids. From germline, CDR1 is GTSNPN and CDR2 SVGIG (reference sequence). This CDR3 is CAWATGTLYNEQFF. For the CDR3, the DNA is TGTGCCTGGGCTACAGGGACCCTCTACAATGAGCAGTTCTTC.

The chain uses TRBV18 and TRBJ2-3, with a tentative D call TRBD2 (6 bases). The germline V gene has CDR1 KGHSH and CDR2 LQKENI. The CDR3 has 16 residues. V lost 0 bases, J lost 0 bases, and 10 bases lay in between. The CDR3 loop is CASSPPSGSSTDTQYF. CDR3 in DNA: TGTGCCAGCTCACCACCGAGCGGGTCGAGCACAGATACGCAGTATTTT. Using reference TRBV18 and TRBJ2-3 for the parts outside the CDR3, the full variable domain is NAGVMQNPRHLVRRRGQEARLRCSPMKGHSHVYWYRQLPEEGLKFMVYLQKENIIDESGMPKERFSAEFPKEGPSILRIQQVVRGDSAAYFCASSPPSGSSTDTQYFGPGTRLTVL.

This chain joins TRBV6-5 and TRBJ1-2, with TRBD1 as a possible D gene (6 bases). Trimming took off 9 bases at V and 7 bases at J, with 21 bases between the two ends. CDR3 size: 14 residues. The germline V gene encodes CDR1 MNHEY and CDR2 SVGAGI. This CDR3 is CASWGGLMAFGYTF. DNA of the CDR3: TGTGCCAGTTGGGGGGGGCTGATGGCGTTTGGCTACACCTTC.

This clone was observed a handful of times. The chain couples TRBV29-1 to TRBJ2-3, with 9 bases fitting TRBD2. The V and J ends lost 1 base and 2 bases, in that order; junction bases with no gene match: 4. Germline V lookup: CDR1 SQVTM, CDR2 ANQGSEA. CDR3 size: 15 residues. The CDR3 protein is CSVEGLAVVTDTQYF. The CDR3 region has the DNA TGCAGCGTTGAAGGACTAGCGGTTGTCACAGATACGCAGTATTTT.

The DNA of the CDR3 is TGTGCCAGCAGCGAAGGGACCGTTTCAACTAATGAAAAACTGTTTTTT. Its protein is CASSEGTVSTNEKLFF. The chain has TRBV5-4 and TRBJ1-4, with TRBD1 as a possible D gene (5 bases). V lost 4 bases to trimming and J lost 0 bases, with 13 bases between them. There are 16 residues in the CDR3. The germline gives CDR1 SGHNT, CDR2 YYREEE (reference sequence).

This chain links TRBV4-1 with TRBJ1-5, with D unresolved. Trimming stripped 1 base from V and 1 base from J, with 2 bases between. The CDR3 length is 13 residues. Germline assignment: CDR1 MGHRA and CDR2 YSYEKL. The CDR3 nucleotides are TGCGCCAGCAGCCAAGTCAGCAATCAGCCCCAGCATTTT. Protein sequence: CASSQVSNQPQHF.

J is TRBJ1-2 and V is TRBV30, with no clear D. There are 13 residues in the CDR3. Germline CDR1 GTSNPN, CDR2 SVGIG (reference sequence). Trimming shortened V by 3 bases and J by 1 base, and 9 bases separated the two germline ends. CDR3 DNA sequence: TGTGCCTGGAGCGGACGGATTAACTATGGCTACACCTTC. This codes for CAWSGRINYGYTF. The complete variable domain, with remaining parts taken from reference TRBV30 and TRBJ1-2, reads SQTIHQWPATLVQPVGSPLSLECTVEGTSNPNLYWYRQAAGRGLQLLFYSVGIGQISSEVPQNLSASRPQDRQFILSSKKLLLSDSGFYLCAWSGRINYGYTFGSGTRLTVV.

The chain couples TRBV7-6 to TRBJ2-2; D unclear. This CDR3 contains 15 residues. Trimming removed 5 bases from V and 0 bases from J, with 10 bases in between. CDR1 is SGHVS, CDR2 FNYEAQ, per germline. CDR3 in DNA: TGTGCCAGCAGCCCCGGCGGAACGAACACCGGGGAGCTGTTTTTT. This translates into CASSPGGTNTGELFF.